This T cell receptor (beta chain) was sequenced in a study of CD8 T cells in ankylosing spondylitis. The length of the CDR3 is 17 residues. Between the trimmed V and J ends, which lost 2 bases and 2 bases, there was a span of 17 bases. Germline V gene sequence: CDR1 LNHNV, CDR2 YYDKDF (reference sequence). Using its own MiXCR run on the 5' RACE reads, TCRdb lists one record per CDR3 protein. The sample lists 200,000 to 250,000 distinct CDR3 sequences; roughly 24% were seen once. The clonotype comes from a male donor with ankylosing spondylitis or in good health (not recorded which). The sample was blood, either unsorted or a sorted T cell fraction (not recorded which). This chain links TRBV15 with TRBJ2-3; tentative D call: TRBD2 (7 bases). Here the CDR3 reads CATSRWGGGSVTDTQYF. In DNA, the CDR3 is TGTGCCACCAGCAGATGGGGAGGGGGATCGGTCACAGATACGCAGTATTTT.